One and the same sample provided the 26 T cell receptor beta chains below, sequenced in a study of shared clonotypes between healthy human individuals. TCRdb's table, derived via immunoSEQ multiplex PCR, lists solely in-frame clones and lacks some. The sample lists 980,000 or so clones, around three quarters occurring once. The sample consisted of memory CD4+ T cells sorted from blood. Indicated subset: CD45RA-negative fraction. The receptors were gathered from a man between 18 and 29 years old in good health.

A single count supports this clone. The chain combines TRBV9 with TRBJ2-6, with D unclear. Per germline, CDR1 SGDLS and CDR2 YYNGEE. Trimming removed 4 bases at V and 0 bases at J, with 14 bases between. The CDR3 runs to 17 residues. The CDR3 nucleotides are TGTGCCAGCAGCCCGAGCTTAGGCCACTCTGGGGCCAACGTCCTGACTTTC. Its protein product is CASSPSLGHSGANVLTF.

The chain links TRBV25-1 to TRBJ1-1; D unresolved. The V end was cut by 2 bases, the J end by 11 bases, with 12 bases between. Germline V gene sequence: CDR1 MGHDK, CDR2 SYGVNS. This CDR3 is built from 12 residues. The CDR3 loop reads CASSENGPSAFF. The CDR3 nucleotides read TGTGCCAGCAGTGAAAACGGCCCATCGGCTTTCTTT.

J is TRBJ2-2 and V is TRBV27; the D gene is possibly TRBD2 (5 bases). Germline V gives CDR1 MNHEY, CDR2 SMNVEV (reference sequence). This CDR3 comprises 14 residues. The V end lost 8 bases, the J end lost 5 bases, and 15 bases lay between the germline ends. This CDR3 reads CASGHPLATGELFF. Here the CDR3 DNA reads TGTGCCAGCGGCCACCCTCTAGCTACCGGGGAGCTGTTTTTT.

This clone was recorded only once. J is TRBJ2-7 and V is TRBV5-6; D unresolved. V was pared by 4 bases and J by 3 bases, with 11 bases between. Germline lookup yields CDR1 SGHDT and CDR2 YYEEEE. The CDR3 has 13 amino acids. CDR3 DNA: TGTGCCAGCAGCCATTTGGATCACTACGAGCAGTACTTC. Protein sequence: CASSHLDHYEQYF.

This clone was found once. V gene TRBV18 combines with J gene TRBJ1-2, with D maybe TRBD1 (5 bases). Germline V gene lookup returns CDR1 KGHSH and CDR2 LQKENI. The CDR3 covers 17 residues. V gave up 2 bases and J gave up 6 bases, with 22 bases separating them. The CDR3, as DNA: TGTGCCAGCTCACCAACCGGGGACTTACTTAACAAAAATGGCTACACCTTC. Its translation: CASSPTGDLLNKNGYTF.

CDR3 nucleotide sequence: TGTGCCAGCTCCTGGGGTTGGACCGGGGAGCTGTTTTTT. Translated: CASSWGWTGELFF. This chain uses TRBV9 with TRBJ2-2; D gene uncertain. The V end lost 7 bases, the J end lost 5 bases, and 12 bases lay between the germline ends. Looked up from germline, CDR1 is SGDLS and CDR2 is YYNGEE. This CDR3 region has 13 residues.

The table lists this clone with a few counts. The V gene is TRBV19, the J gene TRBJ1-1; D remains unclear. Trimming removed 7 bases at V and 10 bases at J, with 22 bases between. The CDR3 has 14 amino acids. Germline V gene lookup returns CDR1 LNHDA and CDR2 SQIVND (reference sequence). The CDR3 is CASNFVALRSGAFF. The CDR3 nucleotides are TGTGCCAGTAATTTCGTCGCCCTTCGCAGTGGAGCTTTCTTT.

The count of this clone is one. The rearrangement uses TRBV6-6 and TRBJ1-1, with D unclear. The germline V and J ends were trimmed by 4 bases and 3 bases, with 12 bases remaining between them. Germline-derived CDR1 and CDR2 are MNHNY and SVGAGI (reference sequence). The CDR3 has 14 amino acids. The CDR3 bases are TGTGCCAGCAGTTCCCGGGCGCGGGACACTGAAGCTTTCTTT. Translation gives CASSSRARDTEAFF.

The chain combines TRBV10-2 with TRBJ2-7, with D possibly TRBD1 on 6 matching bases. The CDR3 has 14 residues. Germline V lookup: CDR1 WSHSY, CDR2 SAAADI. The V end was cut by 5 bases, the J end by 2 bases, with 13 bases between. The CDR3 bases are TGCGCCAGCAGTACGAGGGGGACCGCCTACGAGCAGTACTTC. Its translation is CASSTRGTAYEQYF.

The chain carries TRBV7-9 and TRBJ2-1, with TRBD1 matching 9 bases. CDR1 is SEHNR, CDR2 FQNEAQ, per germline (reference sequence). CDR3 length: 16 amino acids. V was pared by 1 base and J by 7 bases, with 8 bases of the junction left unmatched. The DNA of the CDR3 is TGTGCCAGCAGCTTAGACCCAGGACAGGGGATGAATGAGCAGTTCTTC. This sequence encodes CASSLDPGQGMNEQFF.

The V gene is TRBV11-2, the J gene TRBJ1-2; no reliable D call. Trimming took 1 base from V and 6 from J, leaving 9 bases between them. There are 13 residues in the CDR3. Germline CDR1 SGHAT, CDR2 FQNNGV. The CDR3 spells CASSLGTRDGYTF. The DNA for the CDR3 is TGTGCCAGCAGCTTAGGGACTCGAGATGGCTACACCTTC.

This chain links TRBV4-1 with TRBJ2-7; TRBD2 matches at 7 bases. CDR3 length: 16 amino acids. Germline V CDR1 and CDR2: MGHRA, YSYEKL. The junction had 10 bases not matched to a gene; V was cut back by 4 bases and J by 1 base. This CDR3 reads CASSPLGEGASYEQYF. DNA of the CDR3: TGCGCCAGCAGCCCCCTCGGGGAGGGTGCTTCCTACGAGCAGTACTTC.

The chain is built from TRBV6-5 and TRBJ2-1; D is unresolved. The CDR3 is 14 amino acids. Germline-derived CDR1 and CDR2 are MNHEY and SVGAGI. Trimming cost V 5 bases and J 9 bases, with 17 bases left between them. The CDR3 spells CASSSGRLTSEQFF. Here the CDR3 DNA reads TGTGCCAGCAGTAGTGGTAGGTTAACCAGTGAGCAGTTCTTC.

This CDR3 reads CAGGTGWGKADTQYF. In DNA form, the CDR3 reads TGTGCCGGGGGTACGGGCTGGGGTAAGGCAGATACGCAGTATTTT. The gene calls are TRBV5-6 and TRBJ2-3; perhaps D is TRBD1 or TRBD2 (5 bases each). Germline lookup yields CDR1 SGHDT and CDR2 YYEEEE. Trimming cost V 10 bases and J 4 bases, with 22 bases left between them. The CDR3 consists of 15 residues.

The gene calls are TRBV4-3 and TRBJ1-5; D is ambiguous. Germline CDR1 and CDR2: LGHNA and YSLEER. This CDR3 region has 15 residues. V was clipped by 1 base and J by 1 base, with 8 bases between them. This CDR3 reads CASSQVYTSNQPQHF. The CDR3 DNA reads TGCGCCAGCAGCCAAGTATATACCAGCAATCAGCCCCAGCATTTT.

This chain uses TRBV6-5 with TRBJ2-2, with unresolved D. Looked up from germline, CDR1 is MNHEY and CDR2 is SVGAGI. V was pared by 2 bases and J by 1 base, with 2 bases between. This CDR3 is 13 amino acids long. CDR3 nucleotides: TGTGCCAGCAGTTACGTGAACACCGGGGAGCTGTTTTTT. Translation gives CASSYVNTGELFF.

The genes are TRBV6-1 and TRBJ2-1; 9 bases are shared with TRBD2. V trimming: 5 bases; J trimming: 9 bases; junction bases outside the gene matches: 8. From germline, CDR1 is MNHNS and CDR2 SASEGT. The CDR3 has 14 amino acids. DNA of the CDR3: TGTGCCAGCAGTCGAGCGGGGGGTAGGAGTGAGCAGTTCTTC. It encodes CASSRAGGRSEQFF.

V gene TRBV2 combines with J gene TRBJ1-5; the D is unclear. V dropped 1 base and J dropped 0 bases, with 7 bases sitting between them. The length of the CDR3 is 15 residues. Germline V CDR1 and CDR2: SNHLY, FYNNEI. The CDR3 DNA sequence: TGTGCCAGCAGTGAAGAACTGCTTAGCAATCAGCCCCAGCATTTT. Protein: CASSEELLSNQPQHF.

The chain recombines TRBV9 with TRBJ1-2, with D possibly being TRBD1 (5 bases). With 4 bases removed from V and 5 bases from J, the gap between germline ends came to 18 bases. Germline lookup yields CDR1 SGDLS and CDR2 YYNGEE. CDR3 size: 15 residues. The CDR3 DNA is TGTGCCAGCAGCTCCGGGGGAGGGGTCAGATATGGCTACACCTTC. Encoded protein: CASSSGGGVRYGYTF.

The J gene is TRBJ2-5, the V gene TRBV6-1; no firm D call. Germline loops: CDR1 MNHNS, CDR2 SASEGT. This CDR3 region has 14 residues. V was trimmed by 2 bases and J by 1 base, leaving 8 bases between them. The CDR3 reads CASSEMSGQETQYF. The CDR3 coding sequence is TGTGCCAGCAGTGAAATGTCCGGCCAAGAGACCCAGTACTTC.

The chain joins TRBV5-1 to TRBJ1-2, with 9 bases fitting TRBD1. The CDR3 runs 14 residues. Germline CDR1 reads SGHRS; CDR2 reads YFSETQ. The V segment lost 3 bases and the J segment 5 bases; nucleotides outside the gene matches: 5. CDR3 amino acids: CASSWTGEGYGYTF. Here the CDR3 DNA reads TGCGCCAGCAGCTGGACAGGGGAAGGGTATGGCTACACCTTC.

There are a few counts of this clone. The chain employs TRBV19 and TRBJ2-7, with a tentative D call TRBD1 (6 bases). CDR1 and CDR2 (germline): LNHDA, SQIVND (reference sequence). With 6 bases removed from V and 5 bases from J, the gap between germline ends came to 17 bases. This CDR3 spans 14 amino acids. CDR3 coding DNA: TGTGCCAGTAGCCTGCCGGGCCAGGGGAACGAGCAGTACTTC. Translated: CASSLPGQGNEQYF. Using reference TRBV19 and TRBJ2-7 for the parts outside the CDR3, the full variable domain is DGGITQSPKYLFRKEGQNVTLSCEQNLNHDAMYWYRQDPGQGLRLIYYSQIVNDFQKGDIAEGYSVSREKKESFPLTVTSAQKNPTAFYLCASSLPGQGNEQYFGPGTRLTVT.

This chain uses TRBV2 with TRBJ2-3; 9 nucleotides agree with TRBD2. The J segment lost 4 bases and the V segment lost 5 bases, leaving 7 bases of the junction unmatched. CDR1 is SNHLY and CDR2 is FYNNEI in the germline V gene. CDR3 length: 15 amino acids. CDR3 coding DNA: TGTGCCAGCAGTACCGTCGTAGCGGGAGCAGATACGCAGTATTTT. It specifies CASSTVVAGADTQYF.

For the CDR3, the DNA is TGTGCCTGGACCGGGTCCAATGAGCAGTTCTTC. Translated, it gives CAWTGSNEQFF. This chain joins TRBV30 and TRBJ2-1; D gene uncertain. This CDR3 spans 11 amino acids. CDR1 GTSNPN and CDR2 SVGIG come from the germline V gene (reference sequence). V lost 4 bases and J lost 6, with 7 bases in between.

This clone showed up just a few times. The rearrangement links TRBV2 to TRBJ1-4; the D gene is possibly TRBD1 (5 bases). Germline V gene data show CDR1 as SNHLY and CDR2 as FYNNEI. CDR3 length: 15 residues. V gave up 5 bases and J gave up 1 base, with 11 bases separating them. CDR3 protein: CASSSSGGTNEKLFF. The CDR3 bases are TGTGCCAGCAGTTCCTCGGGGGGAACTAATGAAAAACTGTTTTTT.

On this clone itself: In the same sample, other DNA sequences code for this CDR3. The chain links TRBV7-2 to TRBJ1-1; D is unclear. V dropped 6 bases and J dropped 1 base, with 9 bases sitting between them. Germline values: CDR1 SGHTA, CDR2 FQGNSA. The CDR3 length is 13 residues. The CDR3 is CASSLQKNTEAFF. As DNA, the CDR3 is TGTGCCAGCAGTTTACAGAAGAACACTGAAGCTTTCTTT.